This T cell receptor beta chain was recorded in a study of blood T cell repertoires in COVID-19. Study in general: Material from acute and convalescent COVID-19 was sourced from the United States, Italy and Spain. Sources were T cells, B-cell-depleted T cells, or PBMCs; the material itself was cDNA or gDNA.

Germline V gene sequence: CDR1 WSHSY, CDR2 SAAADI. The trim removed 2 bases at V and 4 bases at J, leaving 8 bases unmatched. The length of the CDR3 is 18 residues. Authors' methods: Reference gene primer amplification in the assay estimated nucleated cell counts. Clones were sequenced by immunoSEQ multiplex PCR, and TCRdb holds only the in-frame ones, with some missing. The V and J calls and clone size are taken from that table; D and trimming were inferred from the DNA. This table holds under 100,000 clones, roughly nine tenths found once. This clonotype was obtained from a man aged 45-60 years with acute or convalescent COVID-19. The chain links TRBV10-2 to TRBJ1-4; 12 bases agree with TRBD1. Sequenced sample: peripheral blood. CDR3 sequence reads: CASSELGDRGHGNEKLFF. CDR3 sequence (DNA): TGCGCCAGCAGTGAGCTGGGGGACAGGGGGCATGGTAATGAAAAACTGTTTTTT.